This TCR beta chain was found in a study of shared clonotypes between healthy human individuals (dated by TCRdb to about 2020). General notes on the study: The cohort comprised a couple of women and three men aged 18 to 49 years. For each donor, three plates each were used for CD4 naive and CD4 memory, two plates were used for CD8 naive, and one plate was used for CD8 memory. Blood TCR repertoires of a handful of healthy adults were deeply sequenced to estimate repertoire size and the extent of clonotype sharing between individuals. Different laboratories and diverse techniques were used to prepare libraries and sequence TCR repertoires, to increase sequencing depth and limit assay-specific biases. Leukapheresis yielded between about 0.94 and 10 billion PBMCs per donor. The study at large found these results: Based on pairwise subsampling, the degree of clonotype sharing among donors was expected to be affected by sequencing depth. Clonotypes shared by all four sorted-subset donors showed higher generation probabilities than non-shared clonotypes. Roughly 5.2% of naive CD4, 3.5% of naive CD8, 2.3% of memory CD4, and roughly 0.4% of memory CD8 clonotypes were shared across several donors. Rarefaction of sorted-subset datasets indicated incomplete sequencing despite the large sequencing depth. Sampling was restricted to blood, and TCR repertoires in tissue are likely to differ from TCR repertoires in blood. Estimated clonotype richness was generally larger for naive than for memory subsets. The small number of donors limited the genetic and exposure-history diversity represented.

This clone was observed once. Its binding antigen is unknown. Nothing much larger sits one base from this clone, and base qualities are not available. Using the deep immunoSEQ assay, TCR CDR3 regions were amplified from genomic DNA by multiplex PCR. Extracted genomic DNA from each cell subset was distributed evenly across all wells of several immunoSEQ 96-well plates, and each plate was treated as a replicate. For sorted subsets, each replicate PCR was loaded with 150 to 250 ng genomic DNA, equivalent to some 31,000 T cell genomes. Purified libraries were quantified with a Qubit 3.0 fluorometer, sized on a Bioanalyzer 2100, and re-quantified with the KAPA Library Quantification kit. Every immunoSEQ 96-well plate was sequenced on a separate single-read 150-cycle Illumina NextSeq 550 flow cell. The authors' pipeline ran thus. Because the immunoSEQ output held only junctional sequences and lacked quality scores, the filtering could not match the filtering applied to full-length reads. Sequences were annotated with PyIR, a Python wrapper for IgBLAST v1.9, and V/J genes and CDR3 were assigned using IMGT germline references. Reads were removed for weak V/J assignments (E-value above 1e-6), missing CDR3, stop codons, out-of-frame junctions, or ambiguous translated residues. V3J clonotypes were defined as sequences sharing the same inferred V gene, J gene, and CDR3 amino acid sequence. Percentage overlap between repertoires was computed as shared unique clonotypes divided by the size of the smaller repertoire. RTK rarefaction, the Chao1 estimator, and Recon v2.1 estimates of unobserved clonotypes were used to assess repertoire richness. Generation probabilities were computed with OLGA for all TCRbeta clonotypes obtained by the gDNA method from a handful of donors. Here the immuneACCESS table is served through TCRdb, limited to in-frame sequences with V and J called. Missing clones are a known gap in these copies; in checked studies unresolved V genes cover under half, and the rest lacks a known reason. V and J calls and clone size follow that table, whereas D and trimming were derived from the DNA. The sample table lists about 2 million clones, roughly 94% of them with a count of one. About 0.13% of the sample goes to the ten largest clones.

The CDR3 starts with the cysteine, ends with the phenylalanine, and has 14 residues. Only the CDR3 portion is preserved as DNA: 42 bases, with reading frame beginning at the first base. As encoded in the germline V gene, CDR1 is MNHEY while CDR2 is SVGAGI. The V end loses 8 bases and the J end loses 5 bases, and a stretch of 16 bases separates them. The donors were healthy, HIV-negative adults who had no recently reported acute infections or vaccinations. Every donor was a Caucasian adult living in Nashville, Tennessee, USA. Magnetic negative selection was used to enrich CD4+ T cells, after which naive cells were positively selected on CD45RA and the negative fraction became the memory subset. Blood was obtained by leukapheresis, after which PBMCs were separated by Ficoll-Histopaque density gradient centrifugation and cryopreserved in liquid nitrogen vapor phase. Analytical flow cytometry was used to check the purity and quantity of each magnetically sorted T cell population. Each sorted fraction had its genomic DNA isolated and then quantified by UV absorbance on a Nanodrop 2000c.

The rearranged chain carries TRBV6-5 and TRBJ2-1; no confident D gene assignment can be made. The TCR sequence derives from a man aged 18 to 35 in good health. Sequenced material: naive CD4+ T cells sorted from blood. According to the study, the label for this sample's cell subset or site signals: CD45RA+ positively selected. The CDR3 is CASVSLTRDNEQFF. The nucleotide sequence is given as TGTGCCAGCGTCTCGTTAACAAGGGACAATGAGCAGTTCTTC.